This T cell receptor beta chain was profiled in a study of T-cell reconstitution after alpha-beta-depleted transplantation in children. General study findings and limits: Expanded clones from the graft, numbering several hundred, reportedly supplied alpha-beta T cells about two months after transplant. T-cell counts and diversity at one year following transplant were attributed mainly to newly produced T cells. Surviving recipient T cells and intrathymic progenitors accounted for some patients' high TCRbeta diversity at day 60.

This clonotype was picked up a small number of times. Its antigen is unidentified. Preparing the TCRbeta library involved the use of unique molecular identifiers. In TCRdb, the PCR reads were re-called with MiXCR into one record per CDR3 protein. The sample yields over 450,000 distinct CDR3 sequences, about 10% seen once. With V trimmed by 4 bases and J by 0 bases, 1 base remained unmatched. The CDR3 spans 14 residues. The source material was PBMCs, sampled before TCRalphabeta/CD19-depleted stem cell transplant. This clonotype originated in a child aged 2-9 years with inherited bone marrow failure, due to receive a stem cell transplant. The chain uses TRBV12-3 or TRBV12-4 and TRBJ2-7; 9 positions agree with TRBD2. The CDR3 reads CASSSSGNSYEQYF. As DNA, the CDR3 is TGTGCCAGCAGTTCTAGCGGGAACTCCTACGAGCAGTACTTC.